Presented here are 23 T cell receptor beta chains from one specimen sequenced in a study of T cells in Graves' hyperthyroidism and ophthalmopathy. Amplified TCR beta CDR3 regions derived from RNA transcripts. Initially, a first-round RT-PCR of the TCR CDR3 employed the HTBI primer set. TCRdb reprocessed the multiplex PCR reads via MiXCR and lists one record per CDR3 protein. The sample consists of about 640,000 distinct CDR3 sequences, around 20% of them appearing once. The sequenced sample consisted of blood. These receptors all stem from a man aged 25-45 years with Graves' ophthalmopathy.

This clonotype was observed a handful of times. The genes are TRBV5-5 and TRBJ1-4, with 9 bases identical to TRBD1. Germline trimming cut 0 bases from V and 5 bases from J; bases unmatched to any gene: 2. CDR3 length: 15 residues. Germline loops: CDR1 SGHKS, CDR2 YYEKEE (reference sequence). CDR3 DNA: TGTGCCAGCAGCTTGGTTGGGACAGGGAATGAAAAACTGTTTTTT. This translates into CASSLVGTGNEKLFF.

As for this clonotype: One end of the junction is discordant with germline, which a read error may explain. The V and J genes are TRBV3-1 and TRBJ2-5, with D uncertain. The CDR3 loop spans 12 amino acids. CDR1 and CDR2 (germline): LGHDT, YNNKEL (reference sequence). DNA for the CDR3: TGTGCCAACAGCGACCACCAAGAGACCCAGTACTTC. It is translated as CANSDHQETQYF.

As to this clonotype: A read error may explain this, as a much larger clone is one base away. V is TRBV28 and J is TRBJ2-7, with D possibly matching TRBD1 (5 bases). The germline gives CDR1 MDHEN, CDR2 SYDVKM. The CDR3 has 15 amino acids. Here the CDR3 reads CASSILVPGPYERYF. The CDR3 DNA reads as TGTGCCAGCAGTATCCTCGTCCCAGGGCCCTACGAGCGGTACTTC.

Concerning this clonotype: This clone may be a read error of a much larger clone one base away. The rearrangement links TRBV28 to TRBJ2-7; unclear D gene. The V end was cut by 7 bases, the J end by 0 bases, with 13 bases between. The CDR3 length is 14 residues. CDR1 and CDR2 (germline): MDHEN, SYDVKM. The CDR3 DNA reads TGTGCCAGCAACCCCCTGGGGTTCTCCTACGAGCAGTACTTC. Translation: CASNPLGFSYEQYF.

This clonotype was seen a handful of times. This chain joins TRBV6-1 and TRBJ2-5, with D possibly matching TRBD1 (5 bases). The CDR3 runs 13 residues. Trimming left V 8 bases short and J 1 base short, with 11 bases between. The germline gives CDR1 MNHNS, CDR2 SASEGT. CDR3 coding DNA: TGTGCCAGCTACTCAGACAGCCAAGAGACCCAGTACTTC. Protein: CASYSDSQETQYF.

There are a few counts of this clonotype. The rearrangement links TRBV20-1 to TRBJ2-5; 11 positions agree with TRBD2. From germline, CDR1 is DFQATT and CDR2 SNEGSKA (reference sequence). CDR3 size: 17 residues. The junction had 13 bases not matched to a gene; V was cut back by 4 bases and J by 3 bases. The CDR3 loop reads CSAIGILTSGKEETQYF. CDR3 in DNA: TGCAGTGCTATAGGAATTTTGACTAGCGGGAAAGAAGAGACCCAGTACTTC.

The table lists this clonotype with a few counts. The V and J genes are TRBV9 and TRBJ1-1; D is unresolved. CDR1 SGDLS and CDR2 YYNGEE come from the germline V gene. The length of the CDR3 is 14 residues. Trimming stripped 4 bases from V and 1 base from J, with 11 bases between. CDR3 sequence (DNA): TGTGCCAGCAGCCCCCCGTCAACGAACACTGAAGCTTTCTTT. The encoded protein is CASSPPSTNTEAFF.

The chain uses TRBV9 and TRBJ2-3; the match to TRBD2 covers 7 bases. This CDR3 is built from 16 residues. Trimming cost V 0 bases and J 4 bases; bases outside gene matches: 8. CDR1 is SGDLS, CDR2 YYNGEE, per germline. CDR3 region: CASSVAGGRAADTQYF. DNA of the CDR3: TGTGCCAGCAGCGTAGCCGGGGGGAGGGCCGCAGATACGCAGTATTTT.

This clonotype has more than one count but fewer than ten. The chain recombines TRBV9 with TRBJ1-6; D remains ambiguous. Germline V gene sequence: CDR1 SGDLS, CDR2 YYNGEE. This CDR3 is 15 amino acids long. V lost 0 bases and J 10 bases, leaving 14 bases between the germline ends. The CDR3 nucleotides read TGTGCCAGCAGCGTAGACCCGGGTCGGGGATCACCCCTCCACTTT. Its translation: CASSVDPGRGSPLHF.

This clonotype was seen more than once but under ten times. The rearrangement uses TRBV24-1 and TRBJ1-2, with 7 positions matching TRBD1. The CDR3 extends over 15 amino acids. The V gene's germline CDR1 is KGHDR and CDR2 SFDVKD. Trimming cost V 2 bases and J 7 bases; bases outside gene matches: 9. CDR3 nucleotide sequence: TGTGCCACCAGTGATTCGGACAGGCCGGGCGGTGGCTACACCTTC. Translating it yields CATSDSDRPGGGYTF.

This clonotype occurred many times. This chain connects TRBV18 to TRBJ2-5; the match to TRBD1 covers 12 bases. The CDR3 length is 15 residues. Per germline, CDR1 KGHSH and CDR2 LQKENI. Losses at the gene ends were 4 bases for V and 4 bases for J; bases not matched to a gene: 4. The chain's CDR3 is CASSRRDRGRETQYF. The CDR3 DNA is TGTGCCAGCTCACGCCGGGACAGGGGGCGAGAGACCCAGTACTTC.

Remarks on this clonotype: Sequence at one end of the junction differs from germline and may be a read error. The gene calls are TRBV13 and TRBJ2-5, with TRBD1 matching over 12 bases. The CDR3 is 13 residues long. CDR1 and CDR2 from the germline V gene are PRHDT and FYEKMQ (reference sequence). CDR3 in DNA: TGTGCCAGCAGTCCCGGGACAGGGGGCCATCTGCACTTC. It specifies CASSPGTGGHLHF.

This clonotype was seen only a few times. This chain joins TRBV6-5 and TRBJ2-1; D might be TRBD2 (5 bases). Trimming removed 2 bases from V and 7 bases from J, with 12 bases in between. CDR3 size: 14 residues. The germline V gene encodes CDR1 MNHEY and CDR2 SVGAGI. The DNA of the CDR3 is TGTGCCAGCAGTTACGATCGGGGTTGGAATGAGCAGTTCTTC. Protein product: CASSYDRGWNEQFF.

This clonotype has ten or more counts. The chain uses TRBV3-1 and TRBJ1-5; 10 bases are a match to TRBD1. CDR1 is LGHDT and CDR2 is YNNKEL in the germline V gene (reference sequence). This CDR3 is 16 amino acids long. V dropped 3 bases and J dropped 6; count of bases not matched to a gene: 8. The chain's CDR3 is CASSQAGQGRSQPQHF. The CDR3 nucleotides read TGTGCCAGCAGCCAGGCGGGACAGGGGCGAAGTCAGCCCCAGCATTTT.

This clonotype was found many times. The DNA for the CDR3 is TGTGCCAGCAGCTTAGTCGGGACAGGGCTATCTGACGGCACAGATACGCAGTATTTT. Translating it yields CASSLVGTGLSDGTDTQYF. The chain employs TRBV11-2 and TRBJ2-3; TRBD1 matches 9 bases. Germline CDR1 is SGHAT and CDR2 is FQNNGV. This CDR3 spans 19 amino acids. After removal of 1 base from V and 1 base from J, the junction contained 12 bases not matched to a gene.

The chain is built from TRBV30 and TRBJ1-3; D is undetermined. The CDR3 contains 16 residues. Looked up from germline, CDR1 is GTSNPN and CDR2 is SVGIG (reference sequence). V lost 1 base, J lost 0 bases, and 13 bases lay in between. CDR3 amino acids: CAWSGRRTLSGNTIYF. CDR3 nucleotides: TGTGCCTGGAGTGGACGACGGACGCTCTCTGGAAACACCATATATTTT.

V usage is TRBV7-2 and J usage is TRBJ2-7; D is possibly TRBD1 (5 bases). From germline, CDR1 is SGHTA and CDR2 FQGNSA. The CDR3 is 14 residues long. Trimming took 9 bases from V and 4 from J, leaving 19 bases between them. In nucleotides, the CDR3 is TGTGCCAGTAGTCTAACGGGCAGGGAATACGAGCAGTACTTC. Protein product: CASSLTGREYEQYF.

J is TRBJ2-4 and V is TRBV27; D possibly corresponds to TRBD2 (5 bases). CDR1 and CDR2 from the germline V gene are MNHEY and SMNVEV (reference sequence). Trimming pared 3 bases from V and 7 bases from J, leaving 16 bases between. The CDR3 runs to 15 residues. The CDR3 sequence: CASSFQATSINIQYF. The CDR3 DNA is TGTGCCAGCAGTTTCCAGGCAACTAGTATTAACATTCAGTACTTC.

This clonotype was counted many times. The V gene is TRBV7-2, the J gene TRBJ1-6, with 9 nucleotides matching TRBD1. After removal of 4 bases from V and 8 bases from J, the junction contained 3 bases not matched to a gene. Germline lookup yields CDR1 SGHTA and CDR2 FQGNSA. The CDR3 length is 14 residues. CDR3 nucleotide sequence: TGTGCCAGCAGCTCGACAGGGGGATATTCACCCCTCCACTTT. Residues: CASSSTGGYSPLHF.

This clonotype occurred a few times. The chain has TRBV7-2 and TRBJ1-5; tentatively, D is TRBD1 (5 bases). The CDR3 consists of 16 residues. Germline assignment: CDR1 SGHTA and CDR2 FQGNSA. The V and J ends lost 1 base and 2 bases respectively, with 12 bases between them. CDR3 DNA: TGTGCCAGCAGCTTAGGTGCCTCCAGGGGCAATCAGCCCCAGCATTTT. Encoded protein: CASSLGASRGNQPQHF.

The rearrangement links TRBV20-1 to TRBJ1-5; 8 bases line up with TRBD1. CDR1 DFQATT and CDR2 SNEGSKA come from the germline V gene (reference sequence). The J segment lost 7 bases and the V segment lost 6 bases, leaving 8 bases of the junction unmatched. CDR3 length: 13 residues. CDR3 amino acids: CSANGQGEQPQHF. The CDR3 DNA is TGCAGTGCGAACGGACAGGGAGAGCAGCCCCAGCATTTT.

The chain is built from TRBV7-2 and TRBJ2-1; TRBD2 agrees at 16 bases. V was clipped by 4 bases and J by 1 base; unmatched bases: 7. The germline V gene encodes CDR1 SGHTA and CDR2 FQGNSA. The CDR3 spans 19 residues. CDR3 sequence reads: CASSSPGLAGGRSYNEQFF. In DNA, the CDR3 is TGTGCCAGCAGCTCCCCGGGACTAGCGGGGGGGAGATCCTACAATGAGCAGTTCTTC.

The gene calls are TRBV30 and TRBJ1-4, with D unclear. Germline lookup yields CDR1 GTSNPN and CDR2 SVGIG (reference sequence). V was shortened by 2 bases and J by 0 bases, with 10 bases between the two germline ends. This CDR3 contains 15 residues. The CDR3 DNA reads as TGTGCCTGGAGTAGGCCCGGAGCAACTAATGAAAAACTGTTTTTT. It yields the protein CAWSRPGATNEKLFF.